A single sample is the source of the 31 T cell receptor beta chains below, sequenced in a study of CD8+CD57+ T cells in acquired aplastic anemia. Genomic DNA templated the TCR beta VDJ and CDR3 profiling. One entry per CDR3 protein, called by TCRdb with MiXCR from the reads. The sample has 150,000 to 200,000 distinct CDR3 sequences, around half seen once; the top ten hold 1.8%. Individuals selected for sequencing had exhibited CD8+CD57+ cell expansion on flow cytometry. Material: sorted CD4+, CD8+, or CD8+CD57+ T cells (not recorded which) from PBMCs. The receptors originated from a human donor with aplastic anemia.

This clonotype has more than one count but fewer than ten. The rearrangement joins TRBV25-1 to TRBJ1-1; D unclear. The germline V gene has CDR1 MGHDK and CDR2 SYGVNS. Between the trimmed V and J ends, which lost 0 bases and 7 bases, there was a span of 12 bases. This CDR3 comprises 14 residues. CDR3 residues: CASSEYSTDREAFF. The DNA of the CDR3 is TGTGCCAGCAGTGAATATTCGACGGACCGTGAAGCTTTCTTT.

The CDR3 protein is CATSRDPLAGGTGELFF. In DNA form, the CDR3 reads TGTGCCACCAGCAGAGATCCGCTAGCGGGGGGCACCGGGGAGCTGTTTTTT. The chain uses TRBV15 and TRBJ2-2; 11 bases line up with TRBD2. CDR3 length equals 17 residues. V dropped 0 bases and J dropped 4; count of bases not matched to a gene: 4. Germline values: CDR1 LNHNV, CDR2 YYDKDF (reference sequence).

In the case of this clonotype: One base away lies a much larger clone, so this may be a sequencing read error. The V call is TRBV5-6, the J call TRBJ2-7; the D gene is possibly TRBD2 (5 bases). This CDR3 has 14 amino acids. Germline V lookup: CDR1 SGHDT, CDR2 YYEEEE. V lost 7 bases to trimming and J lost 2 bases, with 16 bases between them. The CDR3 region has the DNA TGTGCCAGCGGGCTTCAGGTGGGAGCCTACGAGCAGTACTTC. It specifies CASGLQVGAYEQYF.

CDR3: CSVIIQVPYEQYF. CDR3 DNA sequence: TGCAGCGTTATTATACAGGTTCCCTACGAGCAGTACTTC. The chain links TRBV29-1 to TRBJ2-7; a weak D match, TRBD1 (5 bases). Trimming took 5 bases from V and 2 from J, leaving 13 bases between them. Germline lookup yields CDR1 SQVTM and CDR2 ANQGSEA. The CDR3 has 13 amino acids.

The rearrangement joins TRBV28 to TRBJ1-1; 7 nucleotides match TRBD1. The CDR3 consists of 14 residues. The V and J ends lost 2 bases and 7 bases, in that order; junction bases with no gene match: 7. CDR1 and CDR2 (germline): MDHEN, SYDVKM. CDR3 residues: CASSLGGTVDEAFF. CDR3 sequence (DNA): TGTGCCAGCAGTTTAGGGGGGACAGTGGATGAAGCTTTCTTT. The complete variable domain, with remaining parts taken from reference TRBV28 and TRBJ1-1, reads DVKVTQSSRYLVKRTGEKVFLECVQDMDHENMFWYRQDPGLGLRLIYFSYDVKMKEKGDIPEGYSVSREKKERFSLILESASTNQTSMYLCASSLGGTVDEAFFGQGTRLTVV.

At least ten counts were recorded for this clonotype. The chain carries TRBV19 and TRBJ1-1; no reliable D call. This CDR3 contains 13 residues. Germline V lookup: CDR1 LNHDA, CDR2 SQIVND (reference sequence). V was trimmed by 3 bases and J by 6 bases, leaving 11 bases between them. For the CDR3, the DNA is TGTGCCAGTAGTATCCGGGGTGAGGCTGAAGCTTTCTTT. Protein sequence: CASSIRGEAEAFF.

The genes are TRBV25-1 and TRBJ1-1, with D possibly being TRBD1 (5 bases). The CDR3 spans 13 residues. The germline gives CDR1 MGHDK, CDR2 SYGVNS. The V end lost 4 bases, the J end lost 4 bases, and 10 bases lay between the germline ends. CDR3 residues: CASSAEGLTEAFF. CDR3 nucleotide sequence: TGTGCCAGCAGTGCCGAGGGGCTCACTGAAGCTTTCTTT.

This clonotype was detected many times. This rearrangement joins TRBV9 to TRBJ2-6; either TRBD1 or TRBD2 may fit D (6 bases each). Trimming took 2 bases from V and 0 from J, leaving 12 bases between them. The CDR3 extends over 17 amino acids. Looked up from germline, CDR1 is SGDLS and CDR2 is YYNGEE. CDR3 bases: TGTGCCAGCAGCGTCGGGGGCTTAATCTCTGGGGCCAACGTCCTGACTTTC. It codes for CASSVGGLISGANVLTF.

Regarding this clonotype: A junction boundary mismatches the germline segment, possibly from a read error. The chain recombines TRBV24-1 with TRBJ1-2; D remains ambiguous. Germline values: CDR1 KGHDR, CDR2 SFDVKD. The length of the CDR3 is 15 residues. CDR3 nucleotides: TGTGCCGCCAGTGATACGACGAGCAGACGGGATGGCTACACCTTC. Translating gives CAASDTTSRRDGYTF.

The genes are TRBV20-1 and TRBJ1-1; D gene ambiguous. The CDR3 consists of 11 residues. Germline CDR1 reads DFQATT; CDR2 reads SNEGSKA (reference sequence). With 1 base removed from V and 0 bases from J, the gap between germline ends came to 0 bases. The CDR3 region has the DNA TGCAGTGCTAGAGTGAACACTGAAGCTTTCTTT. It yields the protein CSARVNTEAFF.

Only a few counts were recorded for this clonotype. The J gene is TRBJ2-1, the V gene TRBV24-1; 7 bases line up with TRBD2. The length of the CDR3 is 17 residues. V lost 0 bases and J lost 4; bases outside the gene matches: 8. Germline V gene sequence: CDR1 KGHDR, CDR2 SFDVKD. CDR3 sequence: CATSDLGGGPGYNEQFF. CDR3 bases: TGTGCCACCAGTGATTTGGGGGGAGGGCCGGGATACAATGAGCAGTTCTTC.

The rearrangement links TRBV20-1 to TRBJ1-6, with 7 nucleotides matching TRBD1. The trim removed 0 bases at V and 12 bases at J, leaving 11 bases unmatched. Germline values: CDR1 DFQATT, CDR2 SNEGSKA (reference sequence). The CDR3 spans 15 residues. The CDR3 region is CSAREGQNRGGPLHF. The DNA of the CDR3 is TGCAGTGCTAGAGAGGGACAGAATAGAGGGGGACCCCTCCACTTT.

This chain connects TRBV19 to TRBJ1-4; D not resolved. Deletions cut 8 bases from V and 13 bases from J, with 23 bases between. This CDR3 spans 14 amino acids. Germline lookup yields CDR1 LNHDA and CDR2 SQIVND (reference sequence). The DNA of the CDR3 is TGTGCCAGTGGACCGGGGAGTTGGGCCTCGAGACTGTTTTTT. This gives the protein CASGPGSWASRLFF. Variable domain in full (rest from reference TRBV19 and TRBJ1-4): DGGITQSPKYLFRKEGQNVTLSCEQNLNHDAMYWYRQDPGQGLRLIYYSQIVNDFQKGDIAEGYSVSREKKESFPLTVTSAQKNPTAFYLCASGPGSWASRLFFGSGTQLSVL.

This chain links TRBV12-3 or TRBV12-4 with TRBJ2-5, with D tentatively TRBD2 (7 bases). The CDR3 runs to 14 residues. V was clipped by 5 bases and J by 2 bases, with 12 bases between them. Here the CDR3 reads CASSAGAGQETQYF. In nucleotides, the CDR3 is TGTGCCAGCAGTGCGGGGGCAGGACAAGAGACCCAGTACTTC.

Note on this clonotype: This may be a read error, as it is one base from a much larger clone. This rearrangement joins TRBV5-1 to TRBJ1-1; D is unclear. Germline CDR1 and CDR2: SGHRS and YFSETQ. Trimming left V 0 bases short and J 0 bases short, with 6 bases between. The CDR3 is 14 amino acids. In DNA, the CDR3 is TGCGCCAGCAGCTTGGGCGTGGTGAACACTGAAGCTTTCTTT. Protein sequence: CASSLGVVNTEAFF.

V usage is TRBV29-1 and J usage is TRBJ1-2; D is uncertain. CDR1 and CDR2 from the germline V gene are SQVTM and ANQGSEA. V dropped 2 bases and J dropped 2 bases, with 12 bases sitting between them. CDR3 length equals 14 residues. CDR3 residues: CSVERKGINYGYTF. The CDR3 nucleotides are TGCAGCGTTGAACGAAAGGGAATCAACTATGGCTACACCTTC.

This clonotype came up many times. As DNA, the CDR3 is TGCGCCAGCAGCTTGGCTAGTAGTATGAGCTCCTACGAGCAGTACTTC. Its protein is CASSLASSMSSYEQYF. The V call is TRBV5-1, the J call TRBJ2-7; D not resolved. Per the germline V gene, CDR1 is SGHRS and CDR2 is YFSETQ. The CDR3 runs to 16 residues. V was shortened by 0 bases and J by 0 bases, with 13 bases between the two germline ends.

This clonotype came up many times. The chain carries TRBV6-7 and TRBJ2-5, with TRBD2 matching 11 bases. TRBV6-7 is noted as an ORF with a role that remains uncertain. V lost 7 bases, J lost 5 bases, and 12 bases stayed unmatched. The CDR3 covers 16 residues. The CDR3 sequence: CASIPPTTSGEETQYF. The CDR3 DNA reads as TGTGCCAGCATCCCTCCCACGACTAGCGGGGAGGAGACCCAGTACTTC.

Concerning this clonotype: At one of its ends the junction is not consistent with the germline gene, which may arise from a read error. The chain couples TRBV29-1 to TRBJ2-3, with TRBD1 as a possible D gene (6 bases). CDR3 size: 13 residues. CDR1 is SQVTM and CDR2 is ANQGSEA in the germline V gene. The CDR3 nucleotides are TGCAGCGTTGTGTGCAGGGGTGCAGATACGCATTATTTT. Translated: CSVVCRGADTHYF.

The gene calls are TRBV27 and TRBJ1-1; D is unclear. The germline V and J ends were trimmed by 0 bases and 11 bases, with 13 bases remaining between them. CDR3 length: 13 amino acids. Germline V gene data show CDR1 as MNHEY and CDR2 as SMNVEV (reference sequence). CDR3 sequence: CASSLSGGKEAFF. The CDR3, as DNA: TGTGCCAGCAGTTTATCGGGCGGGAAGGAGGCTTTCTTT.

This clonotype came up once. This rearrangement joins TRBV2 to TRBJ2-5; weak D call: TRBD1 (6 bases). The germline CDR1 and CDR2 sequences are SNHLY and FYNNEI. V dropped 4 bases and J dropped 4 bases, with 10 bases sitting between them. The CDR3 contains 13 residues. The CDR3 DNA reads TGTGCCAGCAGTGGGGGGCCGGGAGAGACCCAGTACTTC. As protein: CASSGGPGETQYF. Full variable domain (rest looked up from reference TRBV2 and TRBJ2-5): EPEVTQTPSHQVTQMGQEVILRCVPISNHLYFYWYRQILGQKVEFLVSFYNNEISEKSEIFDDQFSVERPDGSNFTLKIRSTKLEDSAMYFCASSGGPGETQYFGPGTRLLVL.

Ten or more counts support this clonotype. V and J are TRBV9 and TRBJ1-1, with unresolved D. V shed 0 bases and J shed 6 bases, with 9 bases lying between them. The germline gives CDR1 SGDLS, CDR2 YYNGEE. This CDR3 has 13 amino acids. The CDR3 bases are TGTGCCAGCAGCGTAGATCCTAGGGCTGAAGCTTTCTTT. Protein: CASSVDPRAEAFF.

In its sample, this clonotype was seen a few times. The junction shows a germline mismatch at one end, possibly a read error. The gene calls are TRBV5-4 and TRBJ2-7; 8 bases match TRBD2. The CDR3 is 17 amino acids. In germline, CDR1 is SGHNT, CDR2 YYREEE (reference sequence). The CDR3, as DNA: TGTGTCAGCAGCTCCGGGGAAGCGGGAGTAGGGGGTGGCGAGCAGTACTTC. Its translation is CVSSSGEAGVGGGEQYF.

This clonotype was observed a handful of times. The rearrangement joins TRBV2 to TRBJ1-3; 9 bases agree with TRBD1. The CDR3 extends over 17 amino acids. Germline-derived CDR1 and CDR2 are SNHLY and FYNNEI. The ends lost 6 bases at V and 0 bases at J; junction bases unmatched: 9. The CDR3 sequence: CASSPGQGKPSGNTIYF. CDR3 sequence (DNA): TGTGCCAGCAGCCCAGGACAGGGGAAACCCTCTGGAAACACCATATATTTT.

This clonotype came up many times. The J gene is TRBJ1-3, the V gene TRBV5-1; TRBD1 matches at 8 bases. The CDR3 extends over 15 amino acids. After removal of 4 bases from V and 2 bases from J, the junction contained 5 bases not matched to a gene. Germline V gives CDR1 SGHRS, CDR2 YFSETQ. CDR3 nucleotide sequence: TGCGCCAGCAGCGGCGGACAGGGTGCTGGAAACACCATATATTTT. It encodes CASSGGQGAGNTIYF.

The chain is built from TRBV24-1 and TRBJ1-3; D is unresolved. Deletions cut 4 bases from V and 7 bases from J, with 10 bases between. The CDR3 is 13 amino acids. Germline V gene sequence: CDR1 KGHDR, CDR2 SFDVKD. For the CDR3, the DNA is TGTGCCACCAGTGAGGTGGACTCGAACACCATATATTTT. It is translated as CATSEVDSNTIYF.

This clonotype was seen more than once but under ten times. The chain uses TRBV28 and TRBJ1-2; unclear D gene. CDR1 and CDR2 from the germline V gene are MDHEN and SYDVKM. Trimming took off 3 bases at V and 4 bases at J, with 12 bases between the two ends. The CDR3 extends over 14 amino acids. The CDR3 nucleotides are TGTGCCAGCAGTTTGGGGTCTGCGGGCTATGGCTACACCTTC. Residues: CASSLGSAGYGYTF.

This clonotype was seen repeatedly, ten times or more. The CDR3 here is CASSRGSGLGVGYTF. CDR3 nucleotide sequence: TGTGCCAGCAGCCGCGGATCCGGGTTGGGGGTTGGCTACACCTTC. The V gene is TRBV14, the J gene TRBJ1-2; weak D call: TRBD1 (5 bases). The V end lost 4 bases, the J end lost 7 bases, and 19 bases lay between the germline ends. CDR3 length: 15 amino acids. CDR1 and CDR2 from the germline V gene are SGHDN and FVKESK. Complete variable domain (other parts from reference TRBV14 and TRBJ1-2): EAGVTQFPSHSVIEKGQTVTLRCDPISGHDNLYWYRRVMGKEIKFLLHFVKESKQDESGMPNNRFLAERTGGTYSTLKVQPAELEDSGVYFCASSRGSGLGVGYTFGSGTRLTVV.

This clonotype was seen only a few times. This chain links TRBV29-1 with TRBJ1-3; D is perhaps TRBD1 (5 bases). V shed 6 bases and J shed 0 bases, with 6 bases lying between them. The germline CDR1 and CDR2 sequences are SQVTM and ANQGSEA. CDR3 length equals 12 residues. CDR3 sequence (DNA): TGCAGCGTAGGGACCTCTGGAAACACCATATATTTT. As protein: CSVGTSGNTIYF.

This clonotype was counted only a few times. The rearrangement uses TRBV19 and TRBJ2-2; D might be TRBD1 or TRBD2, each matching 5 bases. V was pared by 5 bases and J by 4 bases, with 14 bases between. Germline assignment: CDR1 LNHDA and CDR2 SQIVND (reference sequence). This CDR3 comprises 15 residues. Here the CDR3 reads CASSEGVGVTGELFF. For the CDR3, the DNA is TGTGCCAGTAGTGAAGGGGTCGGGGTCACCGGGGAGCTGTTTTTT.

This clonotype was picked up many times. V gene TRBV19 combines with J gene TRBJ2-3; the D is unclear. Germline V gene sequence: CDR1 LNHDA, CDR2 SQIVND (reference sequence). The CDR3 totals 12 residues. CDR3: CATAYSSDTQYF. For the CDR3, the DNA is TGTGCGACCGCCTACTCATCAGATACGCAGTATTTT.